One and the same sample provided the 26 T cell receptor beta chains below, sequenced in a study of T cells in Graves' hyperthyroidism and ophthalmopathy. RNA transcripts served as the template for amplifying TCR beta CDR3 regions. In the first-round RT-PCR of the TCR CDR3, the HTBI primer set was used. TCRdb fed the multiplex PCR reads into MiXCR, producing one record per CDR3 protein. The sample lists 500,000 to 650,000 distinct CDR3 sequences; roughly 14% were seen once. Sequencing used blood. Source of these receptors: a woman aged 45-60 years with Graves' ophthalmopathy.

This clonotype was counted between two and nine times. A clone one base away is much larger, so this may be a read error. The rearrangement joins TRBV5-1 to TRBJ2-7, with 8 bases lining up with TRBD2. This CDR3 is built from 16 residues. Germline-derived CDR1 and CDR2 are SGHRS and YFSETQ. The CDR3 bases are TGCGCCAGCAGCTCCCCTACTAGCGGTAGCTCCTGCGAGCAGTACTTC. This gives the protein CASSSPTSGSSCEQYF.

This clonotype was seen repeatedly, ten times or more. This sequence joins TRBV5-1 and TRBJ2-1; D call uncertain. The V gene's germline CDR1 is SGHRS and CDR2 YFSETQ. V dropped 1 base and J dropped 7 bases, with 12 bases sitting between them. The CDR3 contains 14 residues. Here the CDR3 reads CASSLTSVVNEQFF. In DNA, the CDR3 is TGCGCCAGCAGCTTGACTTCAGTTGTAAATGAGCAGTTCTTC. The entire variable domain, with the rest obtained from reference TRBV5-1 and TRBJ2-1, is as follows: KAGVTQTPRYLIKTRGQQVTLSCSPISGHRSVSWYQQTPGQGLQFLFEYFSETQRNKGNFPGRFSGRQFSNSRSEMNVSTLELGDSALYLCASSLTSVVNEQFFGPGTRLTVL.

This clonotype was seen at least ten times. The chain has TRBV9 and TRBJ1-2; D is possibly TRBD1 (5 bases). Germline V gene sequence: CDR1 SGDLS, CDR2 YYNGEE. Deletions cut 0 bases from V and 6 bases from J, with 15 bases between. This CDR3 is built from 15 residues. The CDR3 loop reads CASSVGSREGHGYTF. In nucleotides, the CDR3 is TGTGCCAGCAGCGTAGGGTCGAGGGAGGGACATGGCTACACCTTC.

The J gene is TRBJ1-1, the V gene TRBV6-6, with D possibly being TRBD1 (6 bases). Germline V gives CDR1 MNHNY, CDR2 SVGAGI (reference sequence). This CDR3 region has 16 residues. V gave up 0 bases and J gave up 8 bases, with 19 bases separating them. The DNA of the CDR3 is TGTGCCAGCAGTTACTCGTGGGGGGGCCGAACTTTGGAAGCTTTCTTT. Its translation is CASSYSWGGRTLEAFF.

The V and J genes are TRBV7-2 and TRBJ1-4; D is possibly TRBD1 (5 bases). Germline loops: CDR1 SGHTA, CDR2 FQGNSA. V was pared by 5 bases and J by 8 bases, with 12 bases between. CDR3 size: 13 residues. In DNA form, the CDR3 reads TGTGCCAGCAGCCGGGACTACGAGGAAAAACTGTTTTTT. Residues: CASSRDYEEKLFF.

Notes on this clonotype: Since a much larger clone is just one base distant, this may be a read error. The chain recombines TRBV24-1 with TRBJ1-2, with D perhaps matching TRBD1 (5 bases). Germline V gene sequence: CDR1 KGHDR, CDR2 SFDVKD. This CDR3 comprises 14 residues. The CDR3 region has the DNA TGTGCCACCGGTGATCCAGGGCGGGGCTATGGCTACACCTTC. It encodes CATGDPGRGYGYTF.

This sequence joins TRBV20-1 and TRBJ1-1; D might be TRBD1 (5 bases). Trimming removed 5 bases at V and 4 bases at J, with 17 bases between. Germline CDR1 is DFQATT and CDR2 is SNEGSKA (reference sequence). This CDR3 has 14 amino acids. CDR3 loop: CSARGSTTSTEAFF. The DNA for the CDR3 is TGCAGTGCTCGGGGCAGTACTACCTCCACTGAAGCTTTCTTT.

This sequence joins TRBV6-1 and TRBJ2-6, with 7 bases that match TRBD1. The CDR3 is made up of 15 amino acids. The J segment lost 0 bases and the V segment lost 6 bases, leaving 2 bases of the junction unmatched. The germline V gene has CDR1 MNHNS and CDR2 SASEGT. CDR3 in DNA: TGTGCCAGCAGGAGACAGGGCTCTGGGGCCAACGTCCTGACTTTC. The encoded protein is CASRRQGSGANVLTF.

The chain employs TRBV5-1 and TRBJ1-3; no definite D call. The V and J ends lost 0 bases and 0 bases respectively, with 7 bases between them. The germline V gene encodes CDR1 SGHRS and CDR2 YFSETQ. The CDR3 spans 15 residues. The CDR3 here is CASSLEGGSGNTIYF. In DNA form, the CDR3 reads TGCGCCAGCAGCTTGGAGGGCGGCTCTGGAAACACCATATATTTT. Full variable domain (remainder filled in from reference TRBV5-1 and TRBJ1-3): KAGVTQTPRYLIKTRGQQVTLSCSPISGHRSVSWYQQTPGQGLQFLFEYFSETQRNKGNFPGRFSGRQFSNSRSEMNVSTLELGDSALYLCASSLEGGSGNTIYFGEGSWLTVV.

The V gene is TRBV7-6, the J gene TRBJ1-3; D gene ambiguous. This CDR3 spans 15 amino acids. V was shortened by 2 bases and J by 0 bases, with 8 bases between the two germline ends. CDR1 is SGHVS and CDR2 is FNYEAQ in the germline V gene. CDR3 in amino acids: CASSLMGSSGNTIYF. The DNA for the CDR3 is TGTGCCAGCAGCTTAATGGGCAGCTCTGGAAACACCATATATTTT.

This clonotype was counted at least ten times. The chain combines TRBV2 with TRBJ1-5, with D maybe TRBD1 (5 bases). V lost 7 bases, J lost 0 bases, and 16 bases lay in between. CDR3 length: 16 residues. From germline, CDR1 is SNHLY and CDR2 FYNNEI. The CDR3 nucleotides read TGTGCCAGCAATGAGCTTGAGACAGATAGCAATCAGCCCCAGCATTTT. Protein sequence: CASNELETDSNQPQHF. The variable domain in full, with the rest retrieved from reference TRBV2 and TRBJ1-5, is EPEVTQTPSHQVTQMGQEVILRCVPISNHLYFYWYRQILGQKVEFLVSFYNNEISEKSEIFDDQFSVERPDGSNFTLKIRSTKLEDSAMYFCASNELETDSNQPQHFGDGTRLSIL.

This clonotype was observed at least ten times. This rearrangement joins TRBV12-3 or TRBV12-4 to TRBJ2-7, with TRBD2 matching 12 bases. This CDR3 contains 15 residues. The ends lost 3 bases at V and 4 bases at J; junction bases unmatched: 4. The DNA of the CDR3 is TGTGCCAGCAGTTTGACTAGCGGGAGTGGATACGAGCAGTACTTC. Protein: CASSLTSGSGYEQYF.

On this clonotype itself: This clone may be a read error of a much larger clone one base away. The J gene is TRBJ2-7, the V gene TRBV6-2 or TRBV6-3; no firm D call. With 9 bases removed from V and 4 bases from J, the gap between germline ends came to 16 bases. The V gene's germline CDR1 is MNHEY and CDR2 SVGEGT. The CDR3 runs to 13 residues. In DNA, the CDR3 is TGTGCCAGAAGCGACCCCTCCGGGTACGAGCAGTACTTC. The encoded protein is CARSDPSGYEQYF.

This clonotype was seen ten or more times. CDR3 residues: CASSPINEQFF. CDR3 DNA: TGTGCCAGCAGTCCAATCAATGAGCAGTTCTTC. The rearrangement joins TRBV27 to TRBJ2-1; D is undetermined. V was pared by 5 bases and J by 6 bases, with 5 bases between. Germline values: CDR1 MNHEY, CDR2 SMNVEV (reference sequence). CDR3 size: 11 residues.

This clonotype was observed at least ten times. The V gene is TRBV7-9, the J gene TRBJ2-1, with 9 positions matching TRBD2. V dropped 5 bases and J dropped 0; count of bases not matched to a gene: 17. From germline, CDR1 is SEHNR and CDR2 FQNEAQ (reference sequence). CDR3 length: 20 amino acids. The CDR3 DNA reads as TGTGCCAGCAGCCTTAAGCCGGATCCCCTAGCGGGACCCTCCTACAATGAGCAGTTCTTC. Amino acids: CASSLKPDPLAGPSYNEQFF.

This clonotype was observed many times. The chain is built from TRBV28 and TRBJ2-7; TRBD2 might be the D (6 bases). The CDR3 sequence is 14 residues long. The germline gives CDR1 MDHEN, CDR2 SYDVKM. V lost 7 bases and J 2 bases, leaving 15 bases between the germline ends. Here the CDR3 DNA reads TGTGCCAGCACCCACGCTACGGGGGCCTACGAGCAGTACTTC. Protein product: CASTHATGAYEQYF. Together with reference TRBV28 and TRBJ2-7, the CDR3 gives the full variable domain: DVKVTQSSRYLVKRTGEKVFLECVQDMDHENMFWYRQDPGLGLRLIYFSYDVKMKEKGDIPEGYSVSREKKERFSLILESASTNQTSMYLCASTHATGAYEQYFGPGTRLTVT.

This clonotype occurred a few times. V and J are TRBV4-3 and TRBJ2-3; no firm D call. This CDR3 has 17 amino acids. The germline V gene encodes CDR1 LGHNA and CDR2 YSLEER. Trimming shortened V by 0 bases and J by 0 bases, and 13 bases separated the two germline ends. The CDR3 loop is CASSQEGPRSSTDTQYF. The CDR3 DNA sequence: TGCGCCAGCAGCCAAGAGGGCCCCCGGAGTAGCACAGATACGCAGTATTTT.

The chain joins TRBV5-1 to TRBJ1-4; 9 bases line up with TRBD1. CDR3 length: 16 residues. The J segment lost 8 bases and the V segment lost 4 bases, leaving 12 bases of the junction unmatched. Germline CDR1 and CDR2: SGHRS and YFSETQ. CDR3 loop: CASSGTGGSVREKLFF. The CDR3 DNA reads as TGCGCCAGCAGCGGCACAGGGGGCTCAGTACGCGAAAAACTGTTTTTT.

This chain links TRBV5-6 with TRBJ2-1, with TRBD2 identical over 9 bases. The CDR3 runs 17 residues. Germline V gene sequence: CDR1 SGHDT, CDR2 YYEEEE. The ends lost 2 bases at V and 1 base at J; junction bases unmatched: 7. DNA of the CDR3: TGTGCCAGCAGCTTATTCGAAGCGGGAGGATCCTACAATGAGCAGTTCTTC. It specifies CASSLFEAGGSYNEQFF.

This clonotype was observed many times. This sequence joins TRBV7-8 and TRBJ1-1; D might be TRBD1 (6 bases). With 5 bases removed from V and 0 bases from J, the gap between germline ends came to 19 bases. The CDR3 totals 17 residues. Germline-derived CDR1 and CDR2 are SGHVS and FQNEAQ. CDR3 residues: CASSPDRFLGLNTEAFF. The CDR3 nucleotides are TGTGCCAGCAGCCCCGACAGGTTTTTGGGGTTGAACACTGAAGCTTTCTTT.

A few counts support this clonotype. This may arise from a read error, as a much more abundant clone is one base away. The CDR3 here is CARSVQAGGAFF. Written as DNA, the CDR3 is TGTGCCCGGAGTGTACAGGCTGGCGGAGCTTTCTTT. The chain joins TRBV30 to TRBJ1-1; weak D call: TRBD1 (5 bases). This CDR3 is 12 amino acids long. CDR1 GTSNPN and CDR2 SVGIG come from the germline V gene (reference sequence).

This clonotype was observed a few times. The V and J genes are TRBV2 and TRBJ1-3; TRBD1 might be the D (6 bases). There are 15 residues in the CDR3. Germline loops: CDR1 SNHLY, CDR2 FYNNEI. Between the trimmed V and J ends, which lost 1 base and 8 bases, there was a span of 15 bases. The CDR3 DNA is TGTGCCAGCAGTGAAGGTATCAGGGGAAAGTACACCATATATTTT. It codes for CASSEGIRGKYTIYF. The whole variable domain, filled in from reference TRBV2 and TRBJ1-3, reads EPEVTQTPSHQVTQMGQEVILRCVPISNHLYFYWYRQILGQKVEFLVSFYNNEISEKSEIFDDQFSVERPDGSNFTLKIRSTKLEDSAMYFCASSEGIRGKYTIYFGEGSWLTVV.

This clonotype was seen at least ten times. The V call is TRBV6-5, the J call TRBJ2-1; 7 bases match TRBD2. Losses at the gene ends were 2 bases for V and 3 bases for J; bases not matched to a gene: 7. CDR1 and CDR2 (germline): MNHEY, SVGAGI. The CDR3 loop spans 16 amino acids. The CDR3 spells CASSYQAGADYNEQFF. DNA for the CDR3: TGTGCCAGCAGTTACCAGGCGGGAGCAGACTACAATGAGCAGTTCTTC.

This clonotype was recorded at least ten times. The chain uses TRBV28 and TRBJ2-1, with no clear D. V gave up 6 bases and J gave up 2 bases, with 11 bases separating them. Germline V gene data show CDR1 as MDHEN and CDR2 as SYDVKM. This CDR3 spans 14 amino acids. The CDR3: CASRTDHPYNEQFF. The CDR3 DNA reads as TGTGCCAGCAGAACCGACCACCCCTACAATGAGCAGTTCTTC.

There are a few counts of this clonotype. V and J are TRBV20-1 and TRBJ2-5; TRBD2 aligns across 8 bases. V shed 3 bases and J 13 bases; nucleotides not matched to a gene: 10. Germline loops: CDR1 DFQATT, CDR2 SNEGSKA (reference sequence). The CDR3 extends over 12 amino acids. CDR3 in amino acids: CSASGREAVRYF. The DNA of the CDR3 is TGCAGTGCTAGTGGGCGGGAGGCCGTAAGGTACTTC.

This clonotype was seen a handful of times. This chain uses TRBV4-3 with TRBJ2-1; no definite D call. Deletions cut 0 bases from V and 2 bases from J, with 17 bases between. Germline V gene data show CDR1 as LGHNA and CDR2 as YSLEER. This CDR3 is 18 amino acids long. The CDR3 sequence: CASSQEGAYKGAYNEQFF. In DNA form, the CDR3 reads TGCGCCAGCAGCCAAGAGGGCGCCTATAAAGGAGCCTACAATGAGCAGTTCTTC.